This T cell receptor beta chain emerged from a study of blood T cells in healthy people across ages. Findings of the study overall: Reliance upon unsorted PBMCs precluded definitive naive versus antigen-experienced comparison. Long-lived donors had more naive CD4+ cells and higher diversity than aged donors.

A second about 7 to 12 cycle PCR used barcoded and J-beta primers. TCRdb reprocessed the 5' RACE reads via MiXCR and lists one record per CDR3 protein. Counted here are about 1.5 million distinct CDR3 sequences, approximately 43% occurring once; the ten biggest clones make up approximately 4.1%. In germline, CDR1 is MGHDK, CDR2 SYGVNS. Trimming removed 4 bases at V and 3 bases at J, with 18 bases between. The CDR3 loop spans 16 amino acids. Of note for this clonotype: The target antigen is unknown.

The V and J genes are TRBV25-1 and TRBJ1-2; D possibly corresponds to TRBD1 (5 bases). The receptor was derived from a woman aged 18-29 years in good health. The material sequenced was blood. CDR3 coding DNA: TGTGCCAGCAGTGGGCCTGTATCAGGGCTTTACTATGGCTACACCTTC. This sequence encodes CASSGPVSGLYYGYTF.